Given below is one TCR beta chain in context. The antigen remains undetermined. The TCR beta cDNA libraries contained unique molecular identifiers. TCRdb fed the PCR reads into MiXCR, producing one record per CDR3 protein. The table has hundreds of thousands of distinct CDR3 sequences, 25% to 30% seen once. This sample stems from a study of post-analysis software for immune sequencing data. Study conclusions and caveats: Under the F measure, samples that were prepared in one batch clustered strongly together.

This sequence was found in a girl aged 10-17 years with multiple sclerosis. The sequenced sample consisted of blood.

The CDR3 protein is CASSSRGLAGDEQFF. Written as DNA, the CDR3 is TGTGCCAGCAGTTCCCGAGGACTAGCGGGAGATGAGCAGTTCTTC. V and J are TRBV6-5 and TRBJ2-1; 13 nucleotides match TRBD2. Trimming at V came to 4 bases and at J to 8 bases, leaving 5 bases not matched to a gene. This CDR3 is 15 amino acids long. The germline gives CDR1 MNHEY, CDR2 SVGAGI.